This TCR beta chain was observed in a study of early T cells in non-severe SARS-CoV-2 infection. Study observations and caveats: VDJdb matches were skewed toward anti-spike CD8 T cell responses.

This clonotype was counted ten times or more. Its antigen is still unknown. Looked up from germline, CDR1 is MNHNY and CDR2 is SVGAGI (reference sequence). This CDR3 spans 15 amino acids. Deletions cut 6 bases from V and 0 bases from J, with 12 bases between. As part of library construction, unique molecular identifiers were attached to individual cDNA molecules. TCRdb processed the 5' RACE reads anew with MiXCR; each CDR3 protein has one entry. In the table there are under 45,000 distinct CDR3 sequences, approximately 8.7% of which are singletons. The specimen comprised whole blood, sampled at baseline. V gene TRBV6-6 combines with J gene TRBJ2-1, with D possibly matching TRBD2 (6 bases). This TCR was sampled from an adult who was a healthcare worker with PCR-confirmed SARS-CoV-2 infection or an uninfected control (not recorded which). The CDR3, as DNA: TGTGCCAGCAGCGCTTGGACTAACTCCTACAATGAGCAGTTCTTC. It codes for CASSAWTNSYNEQFF.